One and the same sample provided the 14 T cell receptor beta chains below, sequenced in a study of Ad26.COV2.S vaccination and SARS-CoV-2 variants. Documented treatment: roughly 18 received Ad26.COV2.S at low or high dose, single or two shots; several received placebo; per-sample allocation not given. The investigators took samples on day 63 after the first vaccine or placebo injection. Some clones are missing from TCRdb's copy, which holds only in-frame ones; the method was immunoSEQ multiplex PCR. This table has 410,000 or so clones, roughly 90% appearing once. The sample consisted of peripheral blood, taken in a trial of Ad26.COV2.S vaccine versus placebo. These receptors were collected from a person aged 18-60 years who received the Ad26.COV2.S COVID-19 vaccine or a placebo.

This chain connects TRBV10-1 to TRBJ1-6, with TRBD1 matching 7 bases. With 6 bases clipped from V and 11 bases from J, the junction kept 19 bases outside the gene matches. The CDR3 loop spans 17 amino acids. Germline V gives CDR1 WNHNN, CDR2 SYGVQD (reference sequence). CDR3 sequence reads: CASREVGQVRNFPPLHF. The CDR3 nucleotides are TGCGCCAGCAGGGAGGTAGGACAGGTCCGTAATTTCCCACCCCTCCACTTT.

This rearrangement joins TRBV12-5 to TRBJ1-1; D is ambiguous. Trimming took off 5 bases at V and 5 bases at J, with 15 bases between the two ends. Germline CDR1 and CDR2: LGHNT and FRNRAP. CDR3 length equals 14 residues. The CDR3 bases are TGTGCTAGTGGTCCATCTGGGCGGTTGACTGAAGCTTTCTTT. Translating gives CASGPSGRLTEAFF.

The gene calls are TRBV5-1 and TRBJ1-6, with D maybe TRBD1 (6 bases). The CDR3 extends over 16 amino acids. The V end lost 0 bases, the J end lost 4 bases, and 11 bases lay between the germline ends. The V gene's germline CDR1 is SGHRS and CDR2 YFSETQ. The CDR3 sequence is CASSLAGTPYNSPLHF. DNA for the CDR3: TGCGCCAGCAGCTTGGCCGGGACACCATATAATTCACCCCTCCACTTT.

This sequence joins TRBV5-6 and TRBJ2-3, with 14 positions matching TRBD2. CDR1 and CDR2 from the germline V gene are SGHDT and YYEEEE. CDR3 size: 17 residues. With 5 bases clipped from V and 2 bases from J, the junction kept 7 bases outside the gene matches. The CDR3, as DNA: TGTGCCAGCAGTTCCGGACTAGCGGGGGGAGACACAGATACGCAGTATTTT. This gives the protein CASSSGLAGGDTDTQYF.

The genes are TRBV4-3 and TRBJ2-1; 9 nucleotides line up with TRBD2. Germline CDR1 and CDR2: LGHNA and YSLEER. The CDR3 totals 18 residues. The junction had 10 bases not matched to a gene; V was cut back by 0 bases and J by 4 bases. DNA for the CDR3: TGCGCCAGCAGCCAAGATAGCACTGGCGGGGGGGGTTACAATGAGCAGTTCTTC. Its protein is CASSQDSTGGGGYNEQFF.

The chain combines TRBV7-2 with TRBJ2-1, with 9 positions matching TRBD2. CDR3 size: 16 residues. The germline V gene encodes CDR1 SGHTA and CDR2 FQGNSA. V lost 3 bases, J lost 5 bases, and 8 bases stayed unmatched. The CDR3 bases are TGTGCCAGCAGCTTCGACGGCGGGGGGGTAAACAATGAGCAGTTCTTC. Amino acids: CASSFDGGGVNNEQFF.

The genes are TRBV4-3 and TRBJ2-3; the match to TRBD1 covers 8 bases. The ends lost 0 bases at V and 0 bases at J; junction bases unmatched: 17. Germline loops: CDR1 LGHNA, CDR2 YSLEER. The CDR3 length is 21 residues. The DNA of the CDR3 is TGCGCCAGCAGCCAAGATAGGGCCAGGGGGCGATATTTTCCTAGCACAGATACGCAGTATTTT. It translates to CASSQDRARGRYFPSTDTQYF.

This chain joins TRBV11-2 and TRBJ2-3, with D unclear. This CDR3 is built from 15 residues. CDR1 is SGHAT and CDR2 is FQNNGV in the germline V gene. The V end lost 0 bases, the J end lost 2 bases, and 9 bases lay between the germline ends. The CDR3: CASSLEGGSTDTQYF. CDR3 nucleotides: TGTGCCAGCAGCTTAGAAGGCGGATCCACAGATACGCAGTATTTT.

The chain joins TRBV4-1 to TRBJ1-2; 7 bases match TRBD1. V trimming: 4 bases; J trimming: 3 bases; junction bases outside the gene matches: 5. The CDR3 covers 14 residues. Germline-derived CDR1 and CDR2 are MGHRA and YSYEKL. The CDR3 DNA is TGCGCCAGCAGCCTCGACAGGGTAGACTATGGCTACACCTTC. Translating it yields CASSLDRVDYGYTF.

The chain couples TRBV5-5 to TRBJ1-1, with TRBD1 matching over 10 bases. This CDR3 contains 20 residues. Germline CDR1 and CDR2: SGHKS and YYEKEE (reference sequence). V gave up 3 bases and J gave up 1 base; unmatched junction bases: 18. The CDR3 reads CASSYLNSGQGVLENTEAFF. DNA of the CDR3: TGTGCCAGCAGCTATCTAAACTCTGGACAGGGGGTTTTGGAGAACACTGAAGCTTTCTTT. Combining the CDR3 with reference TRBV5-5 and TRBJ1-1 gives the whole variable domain DAGVTQSPTHLIKTRGQQVTLRCSPISGHKSVSWYQQVLGQGPQFIFQYYEKEERGRGNFPDRFSARQFPNYSSELNVNALLLGDSALYLCASSYLNSGQGVLENTEAFFGQGTRLTVV.

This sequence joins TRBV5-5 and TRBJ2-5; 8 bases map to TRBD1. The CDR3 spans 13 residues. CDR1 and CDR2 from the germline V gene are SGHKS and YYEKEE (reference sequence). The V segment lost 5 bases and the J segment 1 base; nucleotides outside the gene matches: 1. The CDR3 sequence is CASRGQVQETQYF. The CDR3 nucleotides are TGTGCCAGCAGGGGACAGGTCCAAGAGACCCAGTACTTC.

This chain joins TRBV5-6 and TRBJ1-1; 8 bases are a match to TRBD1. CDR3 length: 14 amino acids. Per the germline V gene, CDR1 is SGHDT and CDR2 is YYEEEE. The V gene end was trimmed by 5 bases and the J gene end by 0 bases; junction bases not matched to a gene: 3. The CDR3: CASRRTGLNTEAFF. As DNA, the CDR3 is TGTGCCAGCAGAAGGACAGGGCTGAACACTGAAGCTTTCTTT. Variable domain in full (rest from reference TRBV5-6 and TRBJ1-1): DAGVTQSPTHLIKTRGQQVTLRCSPKSGHDTVSWYQQALGQGPQFIFQYYEEEERQRGNFPDRFSGHQFPNYSSELNVNALLLGDSALYLCASRRTGLNTEAFFGQGTRLTVV.

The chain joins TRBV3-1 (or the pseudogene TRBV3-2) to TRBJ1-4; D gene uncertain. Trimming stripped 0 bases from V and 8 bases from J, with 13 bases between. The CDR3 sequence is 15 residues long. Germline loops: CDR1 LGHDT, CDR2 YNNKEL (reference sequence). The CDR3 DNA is TGTGCCAGCAGCCAAGATTCGTATCCCGGGGAAAAACTGTTTTTT. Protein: CASSQDSYPGEKLFF.

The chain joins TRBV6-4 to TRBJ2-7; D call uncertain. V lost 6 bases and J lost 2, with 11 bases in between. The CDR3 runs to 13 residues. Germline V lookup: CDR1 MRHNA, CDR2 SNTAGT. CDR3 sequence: CASSPGFPYEQYF. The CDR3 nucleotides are TGTGCCAGCAGCCCAGGCTTCCCCTACGAGCAGTACTTC.